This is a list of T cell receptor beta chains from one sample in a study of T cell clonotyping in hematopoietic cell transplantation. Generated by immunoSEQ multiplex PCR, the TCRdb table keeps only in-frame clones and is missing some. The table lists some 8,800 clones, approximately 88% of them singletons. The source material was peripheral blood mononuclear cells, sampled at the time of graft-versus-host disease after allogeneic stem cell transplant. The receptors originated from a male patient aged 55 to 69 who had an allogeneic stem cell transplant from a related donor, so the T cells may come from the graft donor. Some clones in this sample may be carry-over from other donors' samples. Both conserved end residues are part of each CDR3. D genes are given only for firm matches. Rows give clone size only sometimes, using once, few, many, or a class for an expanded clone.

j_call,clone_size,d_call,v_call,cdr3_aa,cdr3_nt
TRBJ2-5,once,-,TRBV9,CASSPDSGRETQYF,TGTGCCAGCAGCCCCGACTCGGGTAGGGAGACCCAGTACTTC
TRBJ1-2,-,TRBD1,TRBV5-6,CASSPDRVYGYTF,TGTGCCAGCAGTCCGGACAGGGTCTATGGCTACACCTTC
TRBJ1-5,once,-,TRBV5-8,CASNSPFEGRANQPQHF,TGTGCCAGCAACTCCCCTTTCGAGGGTCGTGCGAATCAGCCCCAGCATTTT
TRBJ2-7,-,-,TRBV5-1,CASSLQGYGVTYEQYF,TGCGCCAGCAGCTTGCAGGGCTACGGGGTAACCTACGAGCAGTACTTC
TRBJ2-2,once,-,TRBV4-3,CASSLGTGELFF,TGCGCCAGCAGTTTAGGGACCGGGGAGCTGTTTTTT
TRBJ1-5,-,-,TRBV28,CASRSQGFPGPQHF,TGTGCCAGCAGATCGCAGGGGTTCCCGGGGCCCCAGCATTTT
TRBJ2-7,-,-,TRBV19,CASSIGRGASYEQYF,TGTGCCAGTAGTATCGGTAGAGGGGCCTCCTACGAGCAGTACTTC
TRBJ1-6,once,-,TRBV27,CASSRGLSTLHYNSPLHF,TGTGCCAGCAGTCGGGGACTCTCGACCTTACATTATAATTCACCCCTCCACTTT
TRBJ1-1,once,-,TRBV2,CASSAQAGNTEAFF,TGTGCCAGCAGTGCTCAGGCTGGGAACACTGAAGCTTTCTTT
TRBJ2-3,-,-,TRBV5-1,CASSLAAGPLVDTQYF,TGCGCCAGCAGCTTGGCCGCGGGGCCTTTGGTAGATACGCAGTATTTT
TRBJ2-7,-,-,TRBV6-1,CASSEQGSVAYEQYF,TGTGCCAGCAGTGAACAGGGGTCAGTAGCCTACGAGCAGTACTTC
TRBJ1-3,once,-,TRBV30,CAASGYTIYF,TGTGCGGCTTCAGGTTACACCATATATTTT